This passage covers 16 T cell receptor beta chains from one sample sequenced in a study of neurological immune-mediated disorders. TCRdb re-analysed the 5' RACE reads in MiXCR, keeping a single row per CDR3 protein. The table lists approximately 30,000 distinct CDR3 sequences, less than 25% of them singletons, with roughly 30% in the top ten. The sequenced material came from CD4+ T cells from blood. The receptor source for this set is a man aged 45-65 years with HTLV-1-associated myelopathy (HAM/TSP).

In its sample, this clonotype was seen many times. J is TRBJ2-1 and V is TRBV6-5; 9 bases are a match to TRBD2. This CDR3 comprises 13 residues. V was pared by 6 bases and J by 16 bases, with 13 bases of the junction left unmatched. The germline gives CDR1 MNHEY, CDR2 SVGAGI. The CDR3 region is CASRRDSAGGPFF. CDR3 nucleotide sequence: TGTGCCAGCAGACGAGATTCGGCGGGAGGGCCCTTCTTC.

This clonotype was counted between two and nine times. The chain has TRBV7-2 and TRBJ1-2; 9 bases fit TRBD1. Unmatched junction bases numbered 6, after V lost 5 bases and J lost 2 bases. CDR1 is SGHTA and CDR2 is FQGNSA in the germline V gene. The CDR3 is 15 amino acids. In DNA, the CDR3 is TGTGCCAGCAGCCCCCGGGGGACAGGGAACTATGGCTACACCTTC. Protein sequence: CASSPRGTGNYGYTF.

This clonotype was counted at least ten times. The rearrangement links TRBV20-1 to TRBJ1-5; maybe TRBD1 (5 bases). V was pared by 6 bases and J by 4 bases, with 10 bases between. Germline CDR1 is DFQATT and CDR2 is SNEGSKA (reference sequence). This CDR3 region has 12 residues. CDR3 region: CSAENRNQPQHF. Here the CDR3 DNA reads TGCAGTGCCGAAAACAGGAATCAGCCCCAGCATTTT.

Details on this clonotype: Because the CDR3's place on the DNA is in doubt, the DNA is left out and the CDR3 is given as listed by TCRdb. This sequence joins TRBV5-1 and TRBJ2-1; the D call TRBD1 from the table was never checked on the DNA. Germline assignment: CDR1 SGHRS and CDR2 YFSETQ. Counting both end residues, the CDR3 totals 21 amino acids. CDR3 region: CASSFYICSARDGLAGPGQFF.

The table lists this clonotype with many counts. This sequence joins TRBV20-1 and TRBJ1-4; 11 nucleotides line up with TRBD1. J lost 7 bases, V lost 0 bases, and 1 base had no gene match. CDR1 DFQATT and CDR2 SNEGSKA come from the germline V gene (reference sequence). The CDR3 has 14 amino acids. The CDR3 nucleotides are TGCAGTGCTAGAGAAGGGACAGGGGGTGAAAAACTGTTTTTT. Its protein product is CSAREGTGGEKLFF.

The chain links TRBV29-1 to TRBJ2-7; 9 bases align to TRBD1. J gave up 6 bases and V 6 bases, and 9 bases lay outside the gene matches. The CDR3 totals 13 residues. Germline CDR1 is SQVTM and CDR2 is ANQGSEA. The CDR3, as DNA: TGCAGCGTGGCTAACAGGGGGCCAGGCGAGCAGTACTTC. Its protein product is CSVANRGPGEQYF.

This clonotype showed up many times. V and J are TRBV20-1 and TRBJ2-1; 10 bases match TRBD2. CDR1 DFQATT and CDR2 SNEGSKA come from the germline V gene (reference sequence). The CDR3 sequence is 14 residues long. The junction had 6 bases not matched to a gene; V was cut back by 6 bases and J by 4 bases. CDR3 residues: CSAPLAGKYNEQFF. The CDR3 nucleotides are TGCAGTGCCCCACTAGCGGGAAAATACAATGAGCAGTTCTTC.

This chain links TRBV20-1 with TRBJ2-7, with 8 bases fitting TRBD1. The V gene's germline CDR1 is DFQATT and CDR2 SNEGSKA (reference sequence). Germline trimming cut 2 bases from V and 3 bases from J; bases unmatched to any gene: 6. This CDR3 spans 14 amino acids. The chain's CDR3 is CSARRTGSHYEQYF. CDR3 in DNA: TGCAGTGCTAGAAGGACAGGGTCCCACTACGAGCAGTACTTC.

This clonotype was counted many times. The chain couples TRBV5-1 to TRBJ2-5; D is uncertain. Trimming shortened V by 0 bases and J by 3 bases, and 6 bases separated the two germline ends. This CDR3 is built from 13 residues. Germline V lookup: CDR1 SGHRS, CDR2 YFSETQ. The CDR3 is CASSLVFEETQYF. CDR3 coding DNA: TGCGCCAGCAGCTTGGTCTTTGAAGAGACCCAGTACTTC.

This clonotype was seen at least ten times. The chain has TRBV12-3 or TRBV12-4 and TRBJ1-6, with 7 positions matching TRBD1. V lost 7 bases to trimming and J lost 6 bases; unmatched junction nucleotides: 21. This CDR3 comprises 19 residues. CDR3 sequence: CASTFRGGYRGGGNSPLHF. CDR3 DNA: TGTGCCAGCACTTTCCGGGGGGGATACAGGGGCGGGGGTAATTCACCCCTCCACTTT.

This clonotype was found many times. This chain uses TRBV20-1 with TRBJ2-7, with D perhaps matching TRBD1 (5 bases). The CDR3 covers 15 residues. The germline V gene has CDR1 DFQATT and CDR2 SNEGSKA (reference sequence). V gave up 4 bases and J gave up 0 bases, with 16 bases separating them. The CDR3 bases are TGCAGTGCTACCCCCACAGGAAGGAGCTCCTACGAGCAGTACTTC. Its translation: CSATPTGRSSYEQYF.

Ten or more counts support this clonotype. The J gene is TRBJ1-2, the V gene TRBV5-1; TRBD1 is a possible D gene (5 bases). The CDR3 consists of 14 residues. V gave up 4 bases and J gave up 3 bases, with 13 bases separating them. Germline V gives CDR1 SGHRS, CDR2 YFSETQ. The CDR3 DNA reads TGCGCCAGCAGCCAGGGTCAGGCGCACTATGGCTACACCTTC. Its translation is CASSQGQAHYGYTF.

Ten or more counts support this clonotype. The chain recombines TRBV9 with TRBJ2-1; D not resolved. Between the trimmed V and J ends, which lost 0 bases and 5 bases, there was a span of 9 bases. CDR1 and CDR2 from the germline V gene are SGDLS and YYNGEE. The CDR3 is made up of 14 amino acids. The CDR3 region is CASSVAGAHNEQFF. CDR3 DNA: TGTGCCAGCAGCGTAGCTGGCGCCCACAATGAGCAGTTCTTC.

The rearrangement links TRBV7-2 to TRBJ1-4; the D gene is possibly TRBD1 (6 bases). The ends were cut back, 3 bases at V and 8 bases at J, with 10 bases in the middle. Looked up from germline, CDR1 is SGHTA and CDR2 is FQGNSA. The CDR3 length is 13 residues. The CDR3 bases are TGTGCCAGCAGCTTCAGGGGTTGGGAAAAACTGTTTTTT. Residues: CASSFRGWEKLFF.

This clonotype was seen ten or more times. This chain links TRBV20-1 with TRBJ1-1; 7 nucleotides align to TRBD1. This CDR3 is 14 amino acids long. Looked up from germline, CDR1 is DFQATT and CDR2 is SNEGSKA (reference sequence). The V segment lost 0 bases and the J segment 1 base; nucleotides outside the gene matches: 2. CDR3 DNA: TGCAGTGCTAGAGAGGCAGGGGGGAACACTGAAGCTTTCTTT. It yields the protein CSAREAGGNTEAFF.

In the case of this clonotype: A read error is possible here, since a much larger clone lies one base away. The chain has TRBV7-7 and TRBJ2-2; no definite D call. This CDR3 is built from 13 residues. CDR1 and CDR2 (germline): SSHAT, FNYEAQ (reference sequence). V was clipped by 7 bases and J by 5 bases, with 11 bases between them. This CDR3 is CASIFSTTGELFF. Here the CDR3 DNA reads TGTGCCAGCATCTTCTCCACGACCGGGGAGCTGTTTTTT. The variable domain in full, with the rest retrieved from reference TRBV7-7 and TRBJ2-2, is GAGVSQSPRYKVTKRGQDVTLRCDPISSHATLYWYQQALGQGPEFLTYFNYEAQPDKSGLPSDRFSAERPEGSISTLTIQRTEQRDSAMYRCASIFSTTGELFFGEGSRLTVL.